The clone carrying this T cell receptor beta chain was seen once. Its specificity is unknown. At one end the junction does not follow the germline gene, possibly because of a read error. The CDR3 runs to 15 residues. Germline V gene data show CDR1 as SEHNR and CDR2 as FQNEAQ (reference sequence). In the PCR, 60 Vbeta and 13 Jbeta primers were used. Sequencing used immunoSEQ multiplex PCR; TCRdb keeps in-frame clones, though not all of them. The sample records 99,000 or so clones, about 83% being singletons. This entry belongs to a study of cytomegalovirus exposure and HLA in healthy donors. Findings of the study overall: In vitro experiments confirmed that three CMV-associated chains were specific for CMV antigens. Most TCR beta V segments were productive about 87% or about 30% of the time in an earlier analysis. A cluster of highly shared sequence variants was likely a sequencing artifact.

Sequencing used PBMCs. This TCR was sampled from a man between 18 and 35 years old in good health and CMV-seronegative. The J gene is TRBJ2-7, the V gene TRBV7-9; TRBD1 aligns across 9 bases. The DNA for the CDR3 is TGTTCCAGCAGCTCCCCCGGGACAGGGATATACGAGCAGTACTTC. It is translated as CSSSSPGTGIYEQYF.